This record looks at one T cell receptor beta chain sequence and its context. Its antigen is not known. Method: immunoSEQ multiplex PCR; TCRdb's copy keeps in-frame clones and lacks some. The table has some 200,000 clones, about three quarters seen once; the top ten hold approximately 5.9%. This sample stems from a study of cytotoxic CD8 clonotypes in ibrutinib-treated CLL. Study context: Response samples were taken after a median of around twelve months on treatment, range 6 to 36.

Study-wide results and caveats: Sampling times differed between sustained-remission and progressing patients. Exceeding age-matched healthy donors, baseline clonality also tracked the counts of circulating CD8+ T cells.

Germline-derived CDR1 and CDR2 are KGHSH and LQKENI. This CDR3 is 12 amino acids long. Trimming left V 2 bases short and J 1 base short, with 1 base between. This clonotype originated in a human donor with chronic lymphocytic leukemia. The chain has TRBV18 and TRBJ2-3; D not certain. This material consisted of PBMCs, taken after 12 months of ibrutinib treatment. The CDR3 sequence: CASSPGTDTQYF. CDR3 coding DNA: TGTGCCAGCTCACCAGGCACAGATACGCAGTATTTT.